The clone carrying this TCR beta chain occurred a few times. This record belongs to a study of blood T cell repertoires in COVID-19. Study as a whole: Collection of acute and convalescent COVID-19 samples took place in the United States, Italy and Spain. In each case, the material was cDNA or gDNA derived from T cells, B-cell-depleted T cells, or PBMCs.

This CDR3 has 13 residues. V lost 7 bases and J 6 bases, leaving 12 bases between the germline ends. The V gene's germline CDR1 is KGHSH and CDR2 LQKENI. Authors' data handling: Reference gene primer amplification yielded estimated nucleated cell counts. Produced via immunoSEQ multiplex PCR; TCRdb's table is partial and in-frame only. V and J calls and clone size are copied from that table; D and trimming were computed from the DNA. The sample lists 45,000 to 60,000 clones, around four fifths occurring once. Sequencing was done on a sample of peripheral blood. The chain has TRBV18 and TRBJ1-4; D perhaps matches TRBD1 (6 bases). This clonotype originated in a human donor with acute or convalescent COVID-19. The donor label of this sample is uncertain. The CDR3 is CASFRDIDEKLFF. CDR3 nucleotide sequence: TGTGCCAGCTTCCGGGACATCGATGAAAAACTGTTTTTT.